This record looks at one T cell receptor (beta chain) sequence and its context. Its antigen remains unidentified. A second PCR, run for roughly 7 to 11 cycles, used a sample-barcoded 5' primer plus a J-beta primer mix. Each cDNA was tagged by a template-switch adaptor containing 12 random nucleotides. One entry per CDR3 protein results from TCRdb running MiXCR on the 5' RACE reads. The sample includes over a million distinct CDR3 sequences, approximately 59% of them seen just once. The study drew donors from healthy Caucasian individuals in Russia aged roughly 6 to 90. This sample stems from a study of blood T cells in healthy people across ages. Whole-study results and caveats: CMV status of donors was not determined, possibly confounding expanded clonotype changes.

The CDR3 is 14 residues long. In germline, CDR1 is MNHEY, CDR2 SVGAGI. Trimming pared 2 bases from V and 3 bases from J, leaving 10 bases between. V gene TRBV6-5 combines with J gene TRBJ1-2; perhaps TRBD1 as D (5 bases). Sequencing was carried out using blood. The clonotype originates from a man between 18 and 35 years old in good health. CDR3 protein: CASSYAAGYYGYTF. CDR3 DNA: TGTGCCAGCAGTTACGCGGCAGGGTACTATGGCTACACCTTC.